Each of the 23 T cell receptor beta chains below was sequenced from the same sample in a study of blood T cell repertoires in COVID-19. Here immunoSEQ multiplex PCR was the method, and the copy in TCRdb shows in-frame clones only, minus some. This sample has about 310,000 clones, with about 91% found just once. The sample comprised PBMCs or T cells enriched from blood (not recorded which). The source is a woman aged 40-49 years who had recovered from COVID-19.

The chain is built from TRBV9 and TRBJ2-1; 7 bases align to TRBD1. The germline gives CDR1 SGDLS, CDR2 YYNGEE. V shed 3 bases, J shed 2 bases, and the junction held 5 bases outside the gene matches. The CDR3 totals 15 residues. CDR3 amino acids: CASSGTGDPYNEQFF. The CDR3 DNA sequence: TGTGCCAGCAGCGGCACAGGGGACCCCTACAATGAGCAGTTCTTC.

The genes are TRBV30 and TRBJ1-6, with 11 positions matching TRBD1. The CDR3 has 15 amino acids. The V segment lost 0 bases and the J segment 10 bases; nucleotides outside the gene matches: 5. Germline V gene data show CDR1 as GTSNPN and CDR2 as SVGIG (reference sequence). CDR3 bases: TGTGCCTGGAGTGTACTGGACAGGGGGCAGTCACCCCTCCACTTT. It is translated as CAWSVLDRGQSPLHF.

The chain joins TRBV14 to TRBJ1-1; TRBD1 matches at 7 bases. The CDR3 contains 16 residues. The ends lost 4 bases at V and 2 bases at J; junction bases unmatched: 10. From germline, CDR1 is SGHDN and CDR2 FVKESK. CDR3: CASSPRTGDGNTEAFF. DNA of the CDR3: TGTGCCAGCAGCCCTAGAACAGGGGATGGAAACACTGAAGCTTTCTTT.

In this sample, this clone turned up a few times. J is TRBJ2-1 and V is TRBV9; TRBD2 agrees at 13 bases. Germline loops: CDR1 SGDLS, CDR2 YYNGEE. V lost 3 bases to trimming and J lost 2 bases; unmatched junction nucleotides: 11. The CDR3 loop spans 19 amino acids. CDR3 nucleotides: TGTGCCAGCAGCGCGAGCAGGGGGACTAGCGGGACCACCTACAATGAGCAGTTCTTC. Encoded protein: CASSASRGTSGTTYNEQFF.

The chain has TRBV9 and TRBJ2-1; 12 positions agree with TRBD2. After removal of 1 base from V and 0 bases from J, the junction contained 11 bases not matched to a gene. Looked up from germline, CDR1 is SGDLS and CDR2 is YYNGEE. The CDR3 spans 20 residues. The CDR3 spells CASSVSPLKTSGSSYNEQFF. The CDR3 region has the DNA TGTGCCAGCAGCGTATCCCCCCTAAAGACTAGCGGGAGCTCCTACAATGAGCAGTTCTTC.

The genes are TRBV25-1 and TRBJ2-1; 7 positions match TRBD2. The V and J ends lost 1 base and 15 bases, in that order; junction bases with no gene match: 9. The CDR3 is 13 residues long. The germline V gene encodes CDR1 MGHDK and CDR2 SYGVNS. For the CDR3, the DNA is TGTGCCAGCAGTGAATCTAACAGCGGGGCTCCGTTCTTC. Translation gives CASSESNSGAPFF. The whole variable domain, remainder taken from reference TRBV25-1 and TRBJ2-1, is EADIYQTPRYLVIGTGKKITLECSQTMGHDKMYWYQQDPGMELHLIHYSYGVNSTEKGDLSSESTVSRIRTEHFPLTLESARPSHTSQYLCASSESNSGAPFFGPGTRLTVL.

This chain connects TRBV29-1 to TRBJ2-1, with TRBD1 matching 7 bases. Germline values: CDR1 SQVTM, CDR2 ANQGSEA. The CDR3 is 13 amino acids. Losses at the gene ends were 6 bases for V and 7 bases for J; bases not matched to a gene: 9. CDR3 nucleotides: TGCAGCGTAACTCTTTACAGGGGAAATGAGCAGTTCTTC. It specifies CSVTLYRGNEQFF.

V usage is TRBV7-2 and J usage is TRBJ2-7; D is perhaps TRBD2 (5 bases). The CDR3 has 16 residues. Trimming stripped 5 bases from V and 4 bases from J, with 21 bases between. The germline V gene encodes CDR1 SGHTA and CDR2 FQGNSA. CDR3 nucleotide sequence: TGTGCCAGCAGCACCCGAAATGCGCGGGCAAAATACGAGCAGTACTTC. Residues: CASSTRNARAKYEQYF.

This clone was counted between two and nine times. The chain has TRBV19 and TRBJ2-1; 7 bases are shared with TRBD2. The germline V gene has CDR1 LNHDA and CDR2 SQIVND (reference sequence). The CDR3 extends over 16 amino acids. V lost 5 bases and J lost 2; bases outside the gene matches: 9. The CDR3 sequence: CASSASLGGTYNEQFF. As DNA, the CDR3 is TGTGCCAGTAGTGCCTCTCTCGGGGGGACCTACAATGAGCAGTTCTTC.

The chain recombines TRBV3-1 (or the pseudogene TRBV3-2) with TRBJ1-1; D unresolved. Germline V gene data show CDR1 as LGHDT and CDR2 as YNNKEL (reference sequence). This CDR3 is 17 amino acids long. Trimming pared 4 bases from V and 0 bases from J, leaving 18 bases between. CDR3 residues: CASSPMCPGSMNTEAFF. The DNA of the CDR3 is TGTGCCAGCAGCCCCATGTGCCCGGGATCCATGAACACTGAAGCTTTCTTT.

J is TRBJ2-1 and V is TRBV19; 9 nucleotides agree with TRBD1. Germline V lookup: CDR1 LNHDA, CDR2 SQIVND (reference sequence). This CDR3 has 15 amino acids. With V trimmed by 5 bases and J by 6 bases, 8 bases remained unmatched. CDR3 sequence (DNA): TGTGCCAGTAGTCAACAGGGGGCAACAGTCAATGAGCAGTTCTTC. Its protein is CASSQQGATVNEQFF.

This clone was observed a handful of times. The chain combines TRBV30 with TRBJ2-1; 7 bases align to TRBD2. Germline loops: CDR1 GTSNPN, CDR2 SVGIG (reference sequence). The junction had 10 bases not matched to a gene; V was cut back by 4 bases and J by 7 bases. This CDR3 is built from 14 residues. CDR3 protein: CAWTLAAFSNEQFF. The CDR3 DNA sequence: TGTGCCTGGACGCTAGCGGCCTTTTCTAATGAGCAGTTCTTC. Full variable domain (missing parts from reference TRBV30 and TRBJ2-1): SQTIHQWPATLVQPVGSPLSLECTVEGTSNPNLYWYRQAAGRGLQLLFYSVGIGQISSEVPQNLSASRPQDRQFILSSKKLLLSDSGFYLCAWTLAAFSNEQFFGPGTRLTVL.

The rearrangement joins TRBV19 to TRBJ2-3; 7 bases line up with TRBD1. The V and J ends lost 3 bases and 3 bases, in that order; junction bases with no gene match: 6. Germline-derived CDR1 and CDR2 are LNHDA and SQIVND (reference sequence). The CDR3 extends over 15 amino acids. The chain's CDR3 is CASSIGQVETDTQYF. CDR3 nucleotide sequence: TGTGCCAGTAGTATCGGACAGGTGGAGACAGATACGCAGTATTTT.

V is TRBV3-1 (or the pseudogene TRBV3-2) and J is TRBJ1-2; TRBD1 matches at 7 bases. V shed 4 bases, J shed 5 bases, and the junction held 10 bases outside the gene matches. From germline, CDR1 is LGHDT and CDR2 YNNKEL (reference sequence). This CDR3 is 15 amino acids long. CDR3 DNA: TGTGCCAGCAGCCGCCTAGGGGACAGTCCTTATGGCTACACCTTC. Residues: CASSRLGDSPYGYTF.

This chain joins TRBV9 and TRBJ2-7; D uncertain. Germline V gene lookup returns CDR1 SGDLS and CDR2 YYNGEE. This CDR3 is 14 amino acids long. The germline V and J ends were trimmed by 4 bases and 4 bases, with 15 bases remaining between them. In DNA form, the CDR3 reads TGTGCCAGCAGCACCGGCCCTAGTTCTTACGAGCAGTACTTC. It yields the protein CASSTGPSSYEQYF.

The chain couples TRBV29-1 to TRBJ2-5, with D maybe TRBD1 (5 bases). Germline values: CDR1 SQVTM, CDR2 ANQGSEA. The V end was cut by 4 bases, the J end by 9 bases, with 15 bases between. The CDR3 extends over 12 amino acids. This chain's CDR3 is CSVGSGSDPQYF. CDR3 nucleotides: TGCAGCGTTGGTTCAGGGTCAGATCCCCAGTACTTC.

The rearrangement joins TRBV7-9 to TRBJ1-1, with D maybe TRBD1 (6 bases). Germline CDR1 reads SEHNR; CDR2 reads FQNEAQ (reference sequence). The CDR3 runs to 14 residues. The V end lost 5 bases, the J end lost 3 bases, and 13 bases lay between the germline ends. CDR3 loop: CASSPTGSDTEAFF. In nucleotides, the CDR3 is TGTGCCAGCAGCCCAACAGGGTCTGACACTGAAGCTTTCTTT.

This clone was detected once. The chain couples TRBV15 to TRBJ2-3; D not resolved. Germline V CDR1 and CDR2: LNHNV, YYDKDF (reference sequence). The germline V and J ends were trimmed by 0 bases and 0 bases, with 10 bases remaining between them. This CDR3 is 16 amino acids long. CDR3 bases: TGTGCCACCAGCAGAGATCTCCTAGGTAGCACAGATACGCAGTATTTT. Protein: CATSRDLLGSTDTQYF. Using reference TRBV15 and TRBJ2-3 for the parts outside the CDR3, the full variable domain is DAMVIQNPRYQVTQFGKPVTLSCSQTLNHNVMYWYQQKSSQAPKLLFHYYDKDFNNEADTPDNFQSRRPNTSFCFLDIRSPGLGDTAMYLCATSRDLLGSTDTQYFGPGTRLTVL.

This clone came up a few times. The rearrangement uses TRBV30 and TRBJ2-2; 9 nucleotides agree with TRBD2. The CDR3 contains 16 residues. Trimming cost V 1 base and J 0 bases; bases outside gene matches: 3. Germline V lookup: CDR1 GTSNPN, CDR2 SVGIG (reference sequence). CDR3 protein: CAWSGVAGANTGELFF. The CDR3 DNA reads TGTGCCTGGAGTGGTGTAGCGGGGGCGAACACCGGGGAGCTGTTTTTT.

Concerning this clone: A junction end diverges from the germline sequence, so it may reflect a read error. The chain recombines TRBV9 with TRBJ1-1, with a tentative D call TRBD1 (5 bases). The germline V gene has CDR1 SGDLS and CDR2 YYNGEE. The CDR3 is 15 amino acids. The chain's CDR3 is CASSVSTDLKTEAFF. CDR3 DNA: TGTGCCAGCAGCGTCTCGACAGATTTGAAGACTGAAGCTTTCTTT.

V and J are TRBV7-2 and TRBJ2-3; 11 bases line up with TRBD2. The CDR3 consists of 16 residues. Germline V gene sequence: CDR1 SGHTA, CDR2 FQGNSA. V dropped 4 bases and J dropped 5; count of bases not matched to a gene: 8. This CDR3 reads CASSSSLAGVGDTQYF. For the CDR3, the DNA is TGTGCCAGCAGCTCATCACTAGCGGGAGTGGGAGATACGCAGTATTTT.

This chain links TRBV15 with TRBJ1-6; D is possibly TRBD1 (5 bases). V dropped 0 bases and J dropped 5 bases, with 8 bases sitting between them. Germline CDR1 is LNHNV and CDR2 is YYDKDF (reference sequence). The CDR3 covers 15 residues. The CDR3 region has the DNA TGTGCCACCAGCAGAGAAGACAGTCATAATTCACCCCTCCACTTT. This gives the protein CATSREDSHNSPLHF.

The V call is TRBV5-8, the J call TRBJ2-3; 9 nucleotides match TRBD1. This CDR3 has 16 residues. CDR1 is SGHTS and CDR2 is YDEGEE in the germline V gene. J was trimmed by 1 base and V by 0 bases; bases with no gene match: 3. CDR3 amino acids: CASSLAGQGGTDTQYF. The DNA for the CDR3 is TGTGCCAGCAGCTTGGCGGGACAGGGTGGCACAGATACGCAGTATTTT. The whole variable domain, filled in from reference TRBV5-8 and TRBJ2-3, reads EAGVTQSPTHLIKTRGQQATLRCSPISGHTSVYWYQQALGLGLQFLLWYDEGEERNRGNFPPRFSGRQFPNYSSELNVNALELEDSALYLCASSLAGQGGTDTQYFGPGTRLTVL.